This TCR beta chain was identified in a study of T cell changes during pregnancy in multiple sclerosis. Trimming took 8 bases from V and 0 from J; bases not matched to a gene: 8. CDR3 length: 15 residues. CDR1 and CDR2 from the germline V gene are SGHNT and YENEEA. Generated by immunoSEQ multiplex PCR, the TCRdb table keeps only in-frame clones and is missing some. This sample has about 75,000 clones, with about 90% found just once. The clonotype was recovered from a female donor in good health, enrolled as a control in a pregnancy study. This chain links TRBV11-3 with TRBJ2-7; 9 bases align to TRBD2. The specimen was peripheral blood, collected in the first trimester of pregnancy. The CDR3 loop reads CASGTSFMSSYEQYF. For the CDR3, the DNA is TGTGCCAGCGGGACTAGCTTCATGAGCTCCTACGAGCAGTACTTC.